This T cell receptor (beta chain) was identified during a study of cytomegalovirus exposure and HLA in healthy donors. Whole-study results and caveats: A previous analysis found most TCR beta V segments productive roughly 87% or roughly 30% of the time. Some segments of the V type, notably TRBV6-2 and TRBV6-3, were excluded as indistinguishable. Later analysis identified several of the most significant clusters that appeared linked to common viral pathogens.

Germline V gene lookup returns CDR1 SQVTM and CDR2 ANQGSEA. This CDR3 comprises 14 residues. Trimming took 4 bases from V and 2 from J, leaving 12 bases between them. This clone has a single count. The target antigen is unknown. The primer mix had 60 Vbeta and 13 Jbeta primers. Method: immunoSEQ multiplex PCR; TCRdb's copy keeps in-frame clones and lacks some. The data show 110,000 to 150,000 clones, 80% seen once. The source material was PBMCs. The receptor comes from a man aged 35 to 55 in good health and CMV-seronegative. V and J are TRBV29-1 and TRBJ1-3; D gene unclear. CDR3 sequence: CSVGGKAAGNTIYF. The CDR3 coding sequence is TGCAGCGTTGGCGGAAAAGCGGCTGGAAACACCATATATTTT.